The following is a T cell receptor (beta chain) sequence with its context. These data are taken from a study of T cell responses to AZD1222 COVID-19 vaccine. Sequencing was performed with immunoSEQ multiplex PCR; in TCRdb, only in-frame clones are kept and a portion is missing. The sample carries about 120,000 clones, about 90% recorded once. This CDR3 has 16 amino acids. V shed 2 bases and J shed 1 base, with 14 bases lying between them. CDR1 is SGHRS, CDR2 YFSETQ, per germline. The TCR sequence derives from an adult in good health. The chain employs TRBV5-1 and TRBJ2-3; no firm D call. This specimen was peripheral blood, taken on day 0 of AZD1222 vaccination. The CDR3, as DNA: TGCGCCAGCAGCTTTCAAGCCCGTCGAGGCACAGATACGCAGTATTTT. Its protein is CASSFQARRGTDTQYF. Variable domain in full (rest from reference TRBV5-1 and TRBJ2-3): KAGVTQTPRYLIKTRGQQVTLSCSPISGHRSVSWYQQTPGQGLQFLFEYFSETQRNKGNFPGRFSGRQFSNSRSEMNVSTLELGDSALYLCASSFQARRGTDTQYFGPGTRLTVL.